These 13 T cell receptor beta chains were all obtained from the same sample, sequenced in a study of blood T cells in healthy people across ages. Next came a second PCR, run for 7 to 11 cycles, which used a sample-barcoded 5' primer along with a J-beta primer mix. In TCRdb, the 5' RACE reads were re-called with MiXCR into one record per CDR3 protein. Of around 1,900,000 distinct CDR3 sequences listed, around 40% are singletons. What was sequenced was blood. The receptors stem from a human donor in good health.

This clonotype has just one count. The CDR3 DNA follows: TGTGCCACTAAGGGCGGTTGGGGCTATGGCTACACCTTC. The encoded protein is CATKGGWGYGYTF. The chain couples TRBV2 to TRBJ1-2; D gene uncertain. The CDR3 contains 13 residues. CDR1 SNHLY and CDR2 FYNNEI come from the germline V gene. The germline V and J ends were trimmed by 10 bases and 4 bases, with 16 bases remaining between them. Complete variable domain (other parts from reference TRBV2 and TRBJ1-2): EPEVTQTPSHQVTQMGQEVILRCVPISNHLYFYWYRQILGQKVEFLVSFYNNEISEKSEIFDDQFSVERPDGSNFTLKIRSTKLEDSAMYFCATKGGWGYGYTFGSGTRLTVV.

This sequence joins TRBV20-1 and TRBJ2-7; D unclear. Trimming took off 7 bases at V and 6 bases at J, with 28 bases between the two ends. Per the germline V gene, CDR1 is DFQATT and CDR2 is SNEGSKA (reference sequence). The CDR3 contains 16 residues. CDR3 nucleotides: TGCAGTGTCCCACACTCTCGGTCGAGCGTGAAGATCGAGCAGTACTTC. Protein: CSVPHSRSSVKIEQYF.

This clonotype was observed a handful of times. This sequence may be a read error, since a much larger clone differs from it by one base. The chain recombines TRBV2 with TRBJ2-3, with 9 bases aligning to TRBD2. The CDR3 is 13 residues long. From germline, CDR1 is SNHLY and CDR2 FYNNEI. V trimming: 6 bases; J trimming: 4 bases; junction bases outside the gene matches: 2. CDR3 sequence: CASRAGGPDTQYF. The CDR3 bases are TGTGCCAGCAGAGCGGGGGGCCCAGATACGCAGTATTTT.

This clonotype was observed many times. The rearrangement joins TRBV29-1 to TRBJ2-1; 10 positions match TRBD1. The CDR3 totals 14 residues. Trimming at V came to 6 bases and at J to 7 bases, leaving 9 bases not matched to a gene. CDR1 and CDR2 (germline): SQVTM, ANQGSEA. CDR3 sequence reads: CSVDPGQGFNEQFF. CDR3 nucleotide sequence: TGCAGCGTCGATCCGGGACAGGGGTTTAATGAGCAGTTCTTC.

The chain couples TRBV7-9 to TRBJ2-7; 8 positions match TRBD2. V was pared by 5 bases and J by 6 bases, with 3 bases of the junction left unmatched. The CDR3 runs to 12 residues. Germline V gene data show CDR1 as SEHNR and CDR2 as FQNEAQ (reference sequence). CDR3 sequence: CASSRTSCEQYF. The CDR3 DNA reads as TGTGCCAGCAGCCGGACTAGCTGCGAGCAGTACTTC.

The CDR3 sequence: CASKPTVSPGYEQYF. CDR3 nucleotides: TGTGCCAGCAAACCGACAGTATCTCCTGGGTACGAGCAGTACTTC. V usage is TRBV2 and J usage is TRBJ2-5; weak D call: TRBD1 (5 bases). The J call may not be correct, given that the DNA end is closer to TRBJ2-7. Per the germline V gene, CDR1 is SNHLY and CDR2 is FYNNEI. The CDR3 runs 15 residues.

This clonotype was detected ten times or more. The V and J genes are TRBV5-1 and TRBJ2-5; D call uncertain. The length of the CDR3 is 14 residues. Germline CDR1 SGHRS, CDR2 YFSETQ. The V and J ends lost 0 bases and 3 bases respectively, with 9 bases between them. This chain's CDR3 is CASSLESAKETQYF. In DNA form, the CDR3 reads TGCGCCAGCAGCTTGGAATCTGCAAAAGAGACCCAGTACTTC.

This rearrangement joins TRBV20-1 to TRBJ2-2; D is perhaps TRBD2 (5 bases). Per germline, CDR1 DFQATT and CDR2 SNEGSKA (reference sequence). V shed 0 bases and J shed 6 bases, with 11 bases lying between them. This CDR3 is 14 amino acids long. The CDR3 DNA sequence: TGCAGTGCTAGAGACCGACGCGGGCCCGGGGAGCTGTTTTTT. Amino acids: CSARDRRGPGELFF.

The chain uses TRBV27 and TRBJ1-2; D ambiguous. CDR1 is MNHEY and CDR2 is SMNVEV in the germline V gene (reference sequence). The CDR3 extends over 16 amino acids. V was cut by 0 bases and J by 1 base, with 12 bases left in between. CDR3 DNA: TGTGCCAGCAGTTTATCCATACGGTCGGGTAACTATGGCTACACCTTC. This encodes CASSLSIRSGNYGYTF.

The sample holds a few counts of this clonotype. The chain links TRBV12-3 or TRBV12-4 to TRBJ2-3, with no clear D. The CDR3 is made up of 14 amino acids. Trimming removed 6 bases from V and 1 base from J, with 11 bases in between. The DNA for the CDR3 is TGTGCCAGCAGCCCTGTGTATGGCACAGATACGCAGTATTTT. As protein: CASSPVYGTDTQYF.

This clonotype has more than one count but fewer than ten. This chain links TRBV5-6 with TRBJ1-2, with unresolved D. The CDR3 is 15 amino acids. Germline CDR1 and CDR2: SGHDT and YYEEEE. Trimming stripped 4 bases from V and 2 bases from J, with 15 bases between. The CDR3 here is CASSPGSDNNYGYTF. The DNA of the CDR3 is TGTGCCAGCAGCCCCGGCTCTGACAACAACTATGGCTACACCTTC.

The chain recombines TRBV12-3 or TRBV12-4 with TRBJ1-1, with TRBD1 as a possible D gene (5 bases). V was cut by 5 bases and J by 0 bases, with 13 bases left in between. The CDR3 extends over 15 amino acids. The DNA for the CDR3 is TGTGCCAGCAGTCGGACAACCTATATGAACACTGAAGCTTTCTTT. Its translation: CASSRTTYMNTEAFF.

This clonotype was counted between two and nine times. The DNA of the CDR3 is TGTGCCAGCAGAGAGGAAAGTAACTATGGCTACACCTTC. Residues: CASREESNYGYTF. The chain recombines TRBV5-8 with TRBJ1-2, with no clear D. V was shortened by 5 bases and J by 1 base, with 9 bases between the two germline ends. Germline loops: CDR1 SGHTS, CDR2 YDEGEE. The CDR3 is made up of 13 amino acids.